This TCR beta chain was found in a study of radiation and T cells in renal cell carcinoma. Across the whole study: Nephrectomy followed 15 Gy stereotactic body radiation by 4 weeks.

This clone is a singleton in its sample. Its target is unknown. The CDR3 is 18 residues long. Germline trimming cut 4 bases from V and 0 bases from J; bases unmatched to any gene: 3. Germline V lookup: CDR1 MRHNA, CDR2 SNTAGT. General study findings and limits: In blood, top tumor clones expanded by 2 weeks, shrinking by 4.

Profiled with immunoSEQ multiplex PCR; TCRdb holds only in-frame clones, not every one. The repertoire holds about 140,000 clones, with roughly 83% as singletons. Time point noted: baseline pretreatment blood. The treatment denotes: 15 Gy SBRT to primary tumor, nephrectomy 4 weeks later. Serial blood draws occurred at baseline and 2 and 4 weeks post-SBRT. This renal cell carcinoma was of the clear cell type. The chain joins TRBV6-4 to TRBJ2-6, with TRBD2 identical over 13 bases. This TCR was sampled from a woman in her fifties or sixties with renal cell carcinoma. The specimen comprised blood, sampled from a patient whose treatment included radiotherapy and nephrectomy. The DNA for the CDR3 is TGTGCCAGCAGTGGGACTAGCGGGGGCCTCTCTGGGGCCAACGTCCTGACTTTC. Its translation is CASSGTSGGLSGANVLTF.